This T cell receptor (beta chain) was observed in a study of blood T cell repertoires in COVID-19 (TCRdb year 2020). For the wider study: Samples from collaborators originated in the United States, Italy and Spain and spanned both the acute and convalescent phases of COVID-19. The material from the prospective study consisted of cDNA or gDNA derived from T cells, B-cell-depleted T cells, or PBMCs. Subjects who had been exposed to COVID-19, were actively infected with it, or had recovered from it provided the deeply sampled blood TCRbeta repertoires that made up the dataset. The repertoires were made available in a free public database intended to serve as a resource for research on the immune response to SARS-CoV-2. Samples came from the ongoing ImmuneRACE study (first 160 participants) plus 1,254 subjects from 6 global collaborators. Nearly every sample came with metadata listing a de-identified subject ID, COVID-19 status, age in years and sex. Where HLA class I and class II types were available, the types were taken from metadata supplied by the sample provider, not from assay-based typing. General study outcomes and caveats: The amount of clinical and demographic metadata varied by source and participant and was provided uncurated.

The immunoSEQ Assay, a bias-controlled multiplex PCR, was used to amplify TCRbeta CDR3 regions from genomic DNA. Processing in the source paper ran as follows. The number of nucleated cells in each sample was estimated from the amplification of reference gene primers within the assay. To quantify the absolute abundance of each unique TCRbeta CDR3 rearrangement, sequence reads were collapsed and filtered. For each sample, productive Simpson clonality was calculated by taking the square root of Simpson's diversity index across productive rearrangements. What TCRdb holds here is the immuneACCESS table cut down to in-frame rearrangements. Part of the clones is not present; checked against another copy, under half of the missing clones reflect an unresolved V gene, and the others are unexplained. Clone size and the V and J calls come from that table; the DNA yielded D and trimming. The sample table contains over 350,000 clones; only one count was recorded for 70% to 90% of them. Around 0.97% of the sample comes from the top ten.

Participants in the prospective study were aged roughly 18 to 95 years, lived in about two dozen United States geographic areas, and enrolled through a virtual design. In the prospective study, participants were assigned to cohorts based on the clinical history participants reported in a screening survey and a study questionnaire. Each participant in the prospective study had whole blood, serum and a nasopharyngeal or oropharyngeal swab collected by mobile phlebotomists. Participants in the prospective study had the option to provide additional blood draws and questionnaires over a 2-month period. Before DNA extraction, prospective study blood samples were shipped either frozen or at room temperature. Trimming takes 3 bases from V and 1 base from J, and the germline ends sit 6 bases apart. The CDR3 measures 13 amino acids from cysteine to phenylalanine. CDR3 DNA only is kept here, 39 bases in frame from base 1.

Details on this clone: This clone's antigen is unknown. Within one base of it there is no much larger clone, and no base qualities were kept.

The specimen sequenced was PBMCs or T cells enriched from blood (not recorded which). The chain uses TRBV12-3 or TRBV12-4 and TRBJ1-1; the D gene lacks a confident call. The source of this sequence is a woman aged 25 to 39 with acute COVID-19. The CDR3 protein sequence reads: CASSFRRNTEAFF. The DNA sequence reads TGTGCCAGCAGTTTTCGGAGGAACACTGAAGCTTTCTTT.